A selection of T cell receptor beta chains follows, all from one sample in a study of blood T cell repertoires in COVID-19. Some clones are missing from TCRdb's copy, which holds only in-frame ones; the method was immunoSEQ multiplex PCR. Here the sample spans fewer than 250,000 clones, 87% being singletons. Input material: PBMCs or T cells enriched from blood (not recorded which). Every receptor here comes from a man aged 25-40 years who had recovered from COVID-19. The CDR3 runs from the conserved cysteine through the conserved F or W. Each record gives: J gene, clone size, D gene, V gene, CDR3 protein, CDR3 DNA. A D gene is named only where the DNA matches it firmly. A clone size is listed for some rows: how often the clone was seen (once, few, many), or a class if it is expanded.

TRBJ1-4 | - | - | TRBV6-6 | CASSYLAGQKYEKLFF | TGTGCCAGCAGTTACTTAGCCGGACAGAAGTATGAAAAACTGTTTTTT
TRBJ2-3 | - | - | TRBV5-3 | CARSLVGVTRDSSTDTQYF | TGTGCCAGAAGCTTGGTAGGTGTGACTAGGGACTCTAGCACAGATACGCAGTATTTT
TRBJ2-7 | - | - | TRBV27 | CASRPRGLSYEQYF | TGTGCCAGCAGACCCCGGGGACTGTCCTACGAGCAGTACTTC
TRBJ1-1 | - | - | TRBV10-3 | CAISSGGTNTEAFF | TGTGCCATCAGCTCTGGGGGCACGAACACTGAAGCTTTCTTT
TRBJ2-3 | - | - | TRBV3-1/TRBV3-2 | CASSQGGLDTQYF | TGTGCCAGCAGCCAAGGAGGCCTGGATACGCAGTATTTT
TRBJ2-4 | - | - | TRBV28 | CASSTTGFNKYF | TGTGCCAGCAGTACCACAGGGTTTAACAAGTACTTC
TRBJ1-5 | - | - | TRBV19 | CASRDNEGCWHF | TGTGCCAGCCGGGACAACGAGGGATGTTGGCATTTT
TRBJ1-2 | - | - | TRBV7-9 | CASSQYLFGGDYGYTF | TGTGCCAGCAGCCAATACTTATTTGGGGGGGATTATGGCTACACCTTC
TRBJ2-1 | - | - | TRBV24-1 | CATSRGGLYNEQFF | TGTGCCACCAGTAGGGGGGGCTTATACAATGAGCAGTTCTTC
TRBJ1-5 | - | - | TRBV18 | CASSPQGFQPQHF | TGTGCCAGCTCACCACAGGGGTTTCAGCCCCAGCATTTT
TRBJ1-3 | - | TRBD1 | TRBV5-1 | CASGQGSGNTIYF | TGCGCCAGCGGACAGGGATCTGGAAACACCATATATTTT
TRBJ2-3 | - | TRBD2 | TRBV5-1 | CASSLGGLAATDTQYF | TGCGCCAGCAGCTTGGGGGGACTAGCAGCCACAGATACGCAGTATTTT
TRBJ1-4 | - | TRBD1 | TRBV7-9 | CASSLVVARTGLPNEKLFF | TGTGCCAGCAGCTTAGTGGTCGCCAGGACAGGACTCCCCAACGAAAAACTGTTTTTT
TRBJ1-4 | - | TRBD1 | TRBV3-1/TRBV3-2 | CASSHRRGQGTEKLFF | TGTGCCAGCAGCCATCGCCGGGGACAGGGGACTGAAAAACTGTTTTTT
TRBJ1-5 | - | - | TRBV30 | CAWNLAVSQPQHF | TGTGCCTGGAATCTGGCAGTATCGCAGCCCCAGCATTTT
TRBJ2-1 | - | TRBD1 | TRBV28 | CASSKTGGSYNEQFF | TGTGCCAGCAGTAAAACAGGGGGGTCCTACAATGAGCAGTTCTTC
TRBJ2-1 | - | - | TRBV19 | CASSPQGLYNEQFF | TGTGCCAGTTCTCCTCAGGGACTCTACAATGAGCAGTTCTTC
TRBJ1-2 | - | - | TRBV6-6 | CASSQSHGILENYGYTF | TGTGCCAGCAGTCAATCCCACGGGATACTCGAGAACTATGGCTACACCTTC
TRBJ2-1 | - | TRBD2 | TRBV7-9 | CASSPGLGRNEQFF | TGTGCCAGCAGCCCCGGACTAGGGCGCAATGAGCAGTTCTTC
TRBJ1-2 | - | - | TRBV19 | CASFEGGVANYGYTF | TGTGCCAGCTTCGAAGGAGGGGTAGCTAACTATGGCTACACCTTC
TRBJ1-2 | - | - | TRBV3-1/TRBV3-2 | CASSQVSGNGYTF | TGTGCCAGCAGCCAAGTGTCGGGGAACGGCTACACCTTC
TRBJ1-5 | - | TRBD1 | TRBV12-3/TRBV12-4 | CASTGQDNQPQHF | TGTGCCAGCACCGGACAGGATAATCAGCCCCAGCATTTT
TRBJ2-1 | few | - | TRBV14 | CASSQFNYGSLYNEQFF | TGTGCCAGCAGCCAATTCAACTACGGGAGTCTCTACAATGAGCAGTTCTTC
TRBJ1-4 | - | - | TRBV7-9 | CASSLGQGWEKLFF | TGTGCCAGCAGCTTAGGGCAGGGATGGGAAAAACTGTTTTTT
TRBJ1-5 | - | - | TRBV7-4 | CPTSPAYGGGSNQPQHF | TGTCCCACCAGCCCCGCATACGGGGGGGGGAGCAATCAGCCCCAGCATTTT
TRBJ2-5 | once | TRBD2 | TRBV27 | CASSTTRLAGGRGTQYF | TGTGCCAGCAGCACCACCCGCCTAGCGGGGGGGCGAGGGACCCAGTACTTC
TRBJ1-6 | - | - | TRBV14 | CASSQNTGISPPLHF | TGTGCCAGCAGCCAAAATACCGGGATTTCCCCTCCCCTCCACTTT
TRBJ1-2 | - | - | TRBV9 | CASSVGGMGMGYTF | TGTGCCAGCAGCGTCGGGGGTATGGGTATGGGCTACACCTTC
TRBJ2-1 | - | TRBD1 | TRBV7-9 | CASSLDFSGDRGGLYEQFF | TGTGCCAGCAGCTTAGATTTCTCAGGAGACAGGGGGGGTTTATATGAGCAGTTCTTC